A single sample gave rise to the 17 T cell receptor beta chains below, sequenced in a study of OX40 agonist ivuxolimab in advanced cancers. Sequencing was performed with immunoSEQ multiplex PCR; in TCRdb, only in-frame clones are kept and a portion is missing. The repertoire holds around 77,000 clones, with 65% to 90% as singletons. Source: CD4+ or CD8+ T cells sorted from blood, taken in a trial of the OX40 agonist ivuxolimab. The receptors come from an adult with an advanced solid tumor such as melanoma, head and neck, liver or kidney cancer.

This chain uses TRBV6-1 with TRBJ2-7; a weak D match, TRBD2 (6 bases). The CDR3 totals 15 residues. Deletions cut 1 base from V and 3 bases from J, with 13 bases between. CDR1 and CDR2 from the germline V gene are MNHNS and SASEGT. DNA for the CDR3: TGTGCCAGCAGTGAAGGGCCGGGACTCCACTACGAGCAGTACTTC. It yields the protein CASSEGPGLHYEQYF.

The chain uses TRBV7-3 and TRBJ2-1; possible D gene TRBD2, 5 bases. This CDR3 comprises 13 residues. Trimming pared 2 bases from V and 5 bases from J, leaving 7 bases between. Germline CDR1 SGHTA, CDR2 FQGTGA. The CDR3 spells CASSLAGDNEQFF. The CDR3 region has the DNA TGTGCCAGCAGCTTAGCCGGGGACAATGAGCAGTTCTTC.

The genes are TRBV4-3 and TRBJ2-5; 9 positions match TRBD1. V was clipped by 4 bases and J by 5 bases; unmatched bases: 8. Germline lookup yields CDR1 LGHNA and CDR2 YSLEER. This CDR3 has 15 amino acids. CDR3 sequence reads: CASSPAGTGWETQYF. CDR3 coding DNA: TGCGCCAGCAGCCCCGCGGGGACAGGGTGGGAGACCCAGTACTTC.

The J gene is TRBJ2-1, the V gene TRBV6-5, with TRBD2 matching over 9 bases. V was pared by 6 bases and J by 8 bases, with 11 bases of the junction left unmatched. This CDR3 contains 15 residues. Germline V lookup: CDR1 MNHEY, CDR2 SVGAGI. Here the CDR3 DNA reads TGTGCCAGCAGCCCGCGGGGGGGCCGGGCGGATGAGCAGTTCTTC. Its protein is CASSPRGGRADEQFF.

This clone was seen once. The CDR3 nucleotides are TGTGCCAGCAGTGAACCTCGGCGGGCGGGGGCCCGGTCGGGGATAACAGATACGCAGTATTTT. Protein: CASSEPRRAGARSGITDTQYF. The genes are TRBV2 and TRBJ2-3; D may be TRBD2 (7 bases). CDR1 is SNHLY and CDR2 is FYNNEI in the germline V gene. The CDR3 contains 21 residues. Trimming removed 2 bases at V and 3 bases at J, with 30 bases between.

The chain carries TRBV30 and TRBJ2-1; D gene uncertain. Deletions cut 2 bases from V and 10 bases from J, with 12 bases between. The CDR3 length is 12 residues. Germline assignment: CDR1 GTSNPN and CDR2 SVGIG (reference sequence). Written as DNA, the CDR3 is TGTGCCTGGAGTCCTACAAGGGTGGAGCAGTTCTTC. This encodes CAWSPTRVEQFF.

The chain recombines TRBV18 with TRBJ1-1; 8 bases map to TRBD1. From germline, CDR1 is KGHSH and CDR2 LQKENI. The CDR3 contains 14 residues. V was pared by 6 bases and J by 1 base, with 4 bases of the junction left unmatched. For the CDR3, the DNA is TGTGCCAGCTCGGTCGGACAGGGGAACACTGAAGCTTTCTTT. Translation gives CASSVGQGNTEAFF.

This chain links TRBV19 with TRBJ2-6; 8 bases align to TRBD1. After removal of 1 base from V and 0 bases from J, the junction contained 8 bases not matched to a gene. The CDR3 covers 19 residues. Germline V gives CDR1 LNHDA, CDR2 SQIVND (reference sequence). The CDR3 DNA is TGTGCCAGTAGTATAGCCCGGACAGGGATCGGCTCTGGGGCCAACGTCCTGACTTTC. Translation: CASSIARTGIGSGANVLTF. Filled out from reference TRBV19 and TRBJ2-6, the complete variable domain reads DGGITQSPKYLFRKEGQNVTLSCEQNLNHDAMYWYRQDPGQGLRLIYYSQIVNDFQKGDIAEGYSVSREKKESFPLTVTSAQKNPTAFYLCASSIARTGIGSGANVLTFGAGSRLTVL.

This chain uses TRBV13 with TRBJ1-2; 9 positions match TRBD1. Unmatched junction bases numbered 4, after V lost 2 bases and J lost 3 bases. This CDR3 has 15 residues. CDR1 PRHDT and CDR2 FYEKMQ come from the germline V gene (reference sequence). CDR3 sequence: CASSLQQGADYGYTF. The DNA for the CDR3 is TGTGCCAGCAGCTTACAACAGGGGGCTGACTATGGCTACACCTTC.

The gene calls are TRBV5-5 and TRBJ1-5, with TRBD1 as a possible D gene (5 bases). CDR3 length: 14 amino acids. With 9 bases removed from V and 0 bases from J, the gap between germline ends came to 13 bases. Germline V gene sequence: CDR1 SGHKS, CDR2 YYEKEE (reference sequence). The CDR3 DNA follows: TGTGCCACCAAACGGGACTATAGCAATCAGCCCCAGCATTTT. Encoded protein: CATKRDYSNQPQHF.

This chain joins TRBV15 and TRBJ2-7; D remains ambiguous. The CDR3 has 13 residues. The ends were cut back, 0 bases at V and 5 bases at J, with 8 bases in the middle. Per the germline V gene, CDR1 is LNHNV and CDR2 is YYDKDF (reference sequence). CDR3 DNA: TGTGCCACCAGCAGAGATCATAAGCACGAGCAGTACTTC. Amino acid sequence: CATSRDHKHEQYF.

V is TRBV19 and J is TRBJ1-3, with a tentative D call TRBD1 (5 bases). Germline loops: CDR1 LNHDA, CDR2 SQIVND (reference sequence). Trimming left V 8 bases short and J 7 bases short, with 18 bases between. The CDR3 is made up of 14 amino acids. The CDR3 loop reads CASATDAGRNTIYF. The CDR3 DNA is TGTGCCAGTGCCACGGACGCAGGGAGGAACACCATATATTTT.

This chain joins TRBV6-5 and TRBJ2-5; no clear D. Germline V gene lookup returns CDR1 MNHEY and CDR2 SVGAGI. This CDR3 spans 14 amino acids. Trimming took 6 bases from V and 3 from J, leaving 14 bases between them. This chain's CDR3 is CASSYRTAEETQYF. In nucleotides, the CDR3 is TGTGCCAGCAGCTACCGGACGGCCGAAGAGACCCAGTACTTC.

The chain uses TRBV7-2 and TRBJ2-3; D may correspond to TRBD1 or TRBD2 (5 bases each). V was trimmed by 5 bases and J by 6 bases, leaving 15 bases between them. The CDR3 covers 14 residues. Germline CDR1 SGHTA, CDR2 FQGNSA. The CDR3 loop is CASSPSGALDTQYF. As DNA, the CDR3 is TGTGCCAGCAGCCCTTCCGGGGCGTTGGATACGCAGTATTTT.

The rearrangement joins TRBV27 to TRBJ2-2; 7 nucleotides match TRBD2. In germline, CDR1 is MNHEY, CDR2 SMNVEV (reference sequence). With 0 bases clipped from V and 2 bases from J, the junction kept 3 bases outside the gene matches. CDR3 size: 16 residues. Here the CDR3 DNA reads TGTGCCAGCAGTTTATCTCTAGCGGTAAACACCGGGGAGCTGTTTTTT. It encodes CASSLSLAVNTGELFF.

The V and J genes are TRBV5-4 and TRBJ2-5; 11 bases are shared with TRBD1. CDR3 length: 16 amino acids. J was trimmed by 5 bases and V by 4 bases; bases with no gene match: 10. Looked up from germline, CDR1 is SGHNT and CDR2 is YYREEE (reference sequence). The CDR3 nucleotides read TGTGCCAGCAGCCACACGGGACAGGGGGATTCGGAGACCCAGTACTTC. Its protein is CASSHTGQGDSETQYF.

This rearrangement joins TRBV6-5 to TRBJ2-3; perhaps TRBD1 as D (6 bases). This CDR3 has 15 amino acids. The germline V gene encodes CDR1 MNHEY and CDR2 SVGAGI. Trimming stripped 0 bases from V and 4 bases from J, with 11 bases between. The CDR3 coding sequence is TGTGCCAGCAGTTACTCATACAGGGAATCAGATACGCAGTATTTT. Its protein is CASSYSYRESDTQYF.